This T cell receptor (beta chain) was found in a study of T cell changes during pregnancy in multiple sclerosis. J gave up 6 bases and V 0 bases, and 6 bases lay outside the gene matches. This CDR3 spans 15 amino acids. Germline V gene data show CDR1 as LNHDA and CDR2 as SQIVND (reference sequence). Generated by immunoSEQ multiplex PCR, the TCRdb table keeps only in-frame clones and is missing some. The sample holds around 69,000 clones, just over 90% seen once. The rearrangement uses TRBV19 and TRBJ2-7, with 9 bases that match TRBD1. The sequence derives from a female donor with multiple sclerosis, enrolled in a pregnancy study. The specimen comprised peripheral blood, sampled in the third trimester of pregnancy. The CDR3 nucleotides are TGTGCCAGTAGTATAGAACCGGGACAGGGTTCCGAGCAGTACTTC. Its protein is CASSIEPGQGSEQYF.